A single sample is the source of the 31 T cell receptor beta chains below, sequenced in a study of shared clonotypes between healthy human individuals. The table came from immunoSEQ multiplex PCR; TCRdb's copy has only in-frame clones and leaves some out. The sample lists around 1.9 million clones; roughly 93% were seen once. CD45RO-negative CD8 cells positively selected for CCR7 made up the naive population, which excluded terminally differentiated effector memory CD45RA+ cells. Source material: naive CD8+ T cells from PBMCs. The origin of the receptors is a man aged 18 to 29 in good health. Some clones in this sample may be carry-over from other donors' samples.

The chain joins TRBV7-9 to TRBJ1-5, with a possible D match to TRBD1 (5 bases). V was clipped by 7 bases and J by 1 base, with 17 bases between them. Germline V lookup: CDR1 SEHNR, CDR2 FQNEAQ (reference sequence). The CDR3 extends over 16 amino acids. CDR3: CASTSDTSQSNQPQHF. The CDR3 nucleotides read TGTGCCAGCACCTCGGACACAAGTCAGAGCAATCAGCCCCAGCATTTT.

This chain joins TRBV6-5 and TRBJ1-1; possibly TRBD1 for D (6 bases). Germline CDR1 reads MNHEY; CDR2 reads SVGAGI. The CDR3 contains 14 residues. V was clipped by 8 bases and J by 0 bases, with 13 bases between them. CDR3 DNA: TGTGCCAGCCATTCCACAGGGATGAACACTGAAGCTTTCTTT. Translated, it gives CASHSTGMNTEAFF.

This chain connects TRBV11-2 to TRBJ2-7; possibly TRBD1 for D (5 bases). Germline CDR1 reads SGHAT; CDR2 reads FQNNGV. The CDR3 consists of 16 residues. Trimming took off 5 bases at V and 10 bases at J, with 27 bases between the two ends. The CDR3 coding sequence is TGTGCCAGCAGCCCTCCCCGGCAGGGAAACTCTCTAGATCAGTACTTC. Amino acid sequence: CASSPPRQGNSLDQYF.

This chain joins TRBV15 and TRBJ1-5, with D maybe TRBD1 (6 bases). The V gene's germline CDR1 is LNHNV and CDR2 YYDKDF (reference sequence). The CDR3 length is 15 residues. Trimming removed 3 bases at V and 2 bases at J, with 11 bases between. CDR3 region: CATSSVGGGNQPQHF. The CDR3 DNA is TGTGCCACCAGCAGCGTAGGGGGTGGCAATCAGCCCCAGCATTTT.

The J gene is TRBJ2-2, the V gene TRBV11-2; a weak D match, TRBD1 (5 bases). V was shortened by 10 bases and J by 1 base, with 13 bases between the two germline ends. The CDR3 covers 14 residues. Germline V gene data show CDR1 as SGHAT and CDR2 as FQNNGV. The CDR3 loop is CATSITGNTGELFF. For the CDR3, the DNA is TGTGCCACCTCGATCACAGGGAACACCGGGGAGCTGTTTTTT. Full variable domain (missing parts from reference TRBV11-2 and TRBJ2-2): EAGVAQSPRYKIIEKRQSVAFWCNPISGHATLYWYQQILGQGPKLLIQFQNNGVVDDSQLPKDRFSAERLKGVDSTLKIQPAKLEDSAVYLCATSITGNTGELFFGEGSRLTVL.

The chain has TRBV27 and TRBJ1-2, with 7 positions matching TRBD1. The CDR3 is made up of 18 amino acids. J was trimmed by 0 bases and V by 3 bases; bases with no gene match: 13. Per germline, CDR1 MNHEY and CDR2 SMNVEV (reference sequence). CDR3 DNA sequence: TGTGCCAGCAGTTTGAATTCCGGGACAGAGCCTTCTAACTATGGCTACACCTTC. Translating it yields CASSLNSGTEPSNYGYTF.

The chain joins TRBV7-3 to TRBJ2-3; 7 bases match TRBD1. The germline V gene encodes CDR1 SGHTA and CDR2 FQGTGA. J lost 3 bases, V lost 10 bases, and 10 bases had no gene match. The CDR3 length is 14 residues. Here the CDR3 reads CANQQGISTDTQYF. In nucleotides, the CDR3 is TGTGCCAACCAACAGGGGATCAGTACAGATACGCAGTATTTT.

Concerning this clone: Other DNA sequences of this sample code for an identical CDR3. The rearrangement uses TRBV5-1 and TRBJ2-7, with 9 bases identical to TRBD1. The CDR3 covers 14 residues. Per germline, CDR1 SGHRS and CDR2 YFSETQ. V was pared by 4 bases and J by 2 bases, with 4 bases of the junction left unmatched. In nucleotides, the CDR3 is TGCGCCAGCAGCCGGGGACAGGGCACCTACGAGCAGTACTTC. Its protein is CASSRGQGTYEQYF.

The V and J genes are TRBV27 and TRBJ2-2, with D hard to call. The CDR3 totals 13 residues. CDR1 is MNHEY, CDR2 SMNVEV, per germline (reference sequence). V dropped 8 bases and J dropped 1 base, with 8 bases sitting between them. The CDR3 sequence: CASGILNTGELFF. In nucleotides, the CDR3 is TGTGCCAGCGGTATCCTGAACACCGGGGAGCTGTTTTTT.

This chain uses TRBV5-1 with TRBJ2-1; 10 bases fit TRBD2. From germline, CDR1 is SGHRS and CDR2 YFSETQ. This CDR3 is 17 amino acids long. Germline trimming cut 0 bases from V and 9 bases from J; bases unmatched to any gene: 12. The CDR3 here is CASSLARLAGVSSEQFF. CDR3 in DNA: TGCGCCAGCAGCTTGGCCAGGCTAGCGGGAGTTTCGAGTGAGCAGTTCTTC.

The chain employs TRBV9 and TRBJ2-1; D is perhaps TRBD2 (6 bases). The CDR3 length is 16 residues. V was shortened by 3 bases and J by 4 bases, with 17 bases between the two germline ends. The V gene's germline CDR1 is SGDLS and CDR2 YYNGEE. The CDR3 DNA follows: TGTGCCAGCAGCGCCCAGGGACTTCATAAGTACAATGAGCAGTTCTTC. It translates to CASSAQGLHKYNEQFF.

The V and J genes are TRBV27 and TRBJ2-7, with 14 bases identical to TRBD2. CDR1 is MNHEY and CDR2 is SMNVEV in the germline V gene (reference sequence). The V and J ends lost 4 bases and 3 bases, in that order; junction bases with no gene match: 14. This CDR3 spans 19 amino acids. The CDR3 nucleotides read TGTGCCAGCAGTTGGGGGCGGACTAGCGGGAGGTTCCGGCTCTACGAGCAGTACTTC. Translation gives CASSWGRTSGRFRLYEQYF.

This rearrangement joins TRBV5-1 to TRBJ2-7, with TRBD1 as a possible D gene (6 bases). The CDR3 is 15 residues long. Germline lookup yields CDR1 SGHRS and CDR2 YFSETQ. The germline V and J ends were trimmed by 0 bases and 7 bases, with 17 bases remaining between them. CDR3 in amino acids: CASSLAGGGLGEQYF. Here the CDR3 DNA reads TGCGCCAGCAGCTTGGCCGGTGGGGGCTTGGGAGAGCAGTACTTC.

The chain joins TRBV7-9 to TRBJ2-1; the match to TRBD2 covers 10 bases. V lost 5 bases to trimming and J lost 6 bases; unmatched junction nucleotides: 7. CDR3 length: 15 residues. Per the germline V gene, CDR1 is SEHNR and CDR2 is FQNEAQ (reference sequence). CDR3 in amino acids: CASSLPSGSANEQFF. The CDR3 nucleotides read TGTGCCAGCAGCCTCCCTAGCGGGAGTGCCAATGAGCAGTTCTTC. Using reference TRBV7-9 and TRBJ2-1 for the parts outside the CDR3, the full variable domain is DTGVSQNPRHKITKRGQNVTFRCDPISEHNRLYWYRQTLGQGPEFLTYFQNEAQLEKSRLLSDRFSAERPKGSFSTLEIQRTEQGDSAMYLCASSLPSGSANEQFFGPGTRLTVL.

The V call is TRBV10-3, the J call TRBJ2-5, with D hard to call. The DNA end favors TRBJ2-7, so the J call may be wrong. The CDR3 loop spans 11 amino acids. Germline values: CDR1 ENHRY, CDR2 SYGVKD. This chain's CDR3 is CAISAVGEQYF. As DNA, the CDR3 is TGTGCCATCAGCGCGGTGGGCGAGCAGTACTTC.

The J gene is TRBJ2-1, the V gene TRBV7-2; no clear D gene. From germline, CDR1 is SGHTA and CDR2 FQGNSA. CDR3 size: 17 residues. Trimming stripped 1 base from V and 5 bases from J, with 18 bases between. The CDR3 nucleotides are TGTGCCAGCAGCTTAGGGGGTTGGGCAGGCGCCAACAATGAGCAGTTCTTC. Translating gives CASSLGGWAGANNEQFF. Using reference TRBV7-2 and TRBJ2-1 for the parts outside the CDR3, the full variable domain is GAGVSQSPSNKVTEKGKDVELRCDPISGHTALYWYRQSLGQGLEFLIYFQGNSAPDKSGLPSDRFSAERTGGSVSTLTIQRTQQEDSAVYLCASSLGGWAGANNEQFFGPGTRLTVL.

The chain combines TRBV28 with TRBJ1-2; TRBD1 might be the D (5 bases). The germline V gene has CDR1 MDHEN and CDR2 SYDVKM. Trimming took 3 bases from V and 4 from J, leaving 15 bases between them. The CDR3 has 15 amino acids. CDR3 residues: CASSFPTPGSYGYTF. DNA of the CDR3: TGTGCCAGCAGTTTTCCCACCCCAGGGAGCTATGGCTACACCTTC.

The chain couples TRBV27 to TRBJ2-1, with a tentative D call TRBD2 (6 bases). CDR3 length: 15 residues. With 5 bases removed from V and 11 bases from J, the gap between germline ends came to 22 bases. Germline V gene lookup returns CDR1 MNHEY and CDR2 SMNVEV (reference sequence). CDR3 in amino acids: CASSLPPGLGLKQFF. For the CDR3, the DNA is TGTGCCAGCAGTCTCCCCCCGGGACTGGGATTGAAGCAGTTCTTC.

V is TRBV28 and J is TRBJ1-1; D is undetermined. The CDR3 spans 14 residues. Trimming shortened V by 1 base and J by 3 bases, and 9 bases separated the two germline ends. Germline V lookup: CDR1 MDHEN, CDR2 SYDVKM. As DNA, the CDR3 is TGTGCCAGCAGTTTATCATACCGGGACACTGAAGCTTTCTTT. The encoded protein is CASSLSYRDTEAFF.

This clone was seen a single time. The J gene is TRBJ2-7, the V gene TRBV7-9, with TRBD1 matching over 10 bases. The CDR3 is made up of 16 amino acids. The germline V gene encodes CDR1 SEHNR and CDR2 FQNEAQ (reference sequence). With V trimmed by 2 bases and J by 1 base, 5 bases remained unmatched. CDR3 DNA: TGTGCCAGCAGCTTATTGGGGACAGGGGAGTCCTACGAGCAGTACTTC. This translates into CASSLLGTGESYEQYF.

This clone was recorded only once. This chain connects TRBV6-5 to TRBJ1-2; 9 bases are shared with TRBD1. The germline gives CDR1 MNHEY, CDR2 SVGAGI. The CDR3 sequence is 15 residues long. V gave up 2 bases and J gave up 2 bases; unmatched junction bases: 3. The CDR3 DNA reads as TGTGCCAGCAGTTACCGTGGACAGGGGAACTATGGCTACACCTTC. Translating gives CASSYRGQGNYGYTF.

V usage is TRBV9 and J usage is TRBJ2-2, with 11 nucleotides matching TRBD2. The germline V gene has CDR1 SGDLS and CDR2 YYNGEE. The CDR3 loop spans 18 amino acids. V was pared by 4 bases and J by 4 bases, with 12 bases of the junction left unmatched. CDR3 coding DNA: TGTGCCAGCAGCATTGGCCTAGCGGGAGGTTCGGTCACCGGGGAGCTGTTTTTT. Residues: CASSIGLAGGSVTGELFF.

This chain uses TRBV4-2 with TRBJ1-1, with D maybe TRBD1 (5 bases). This CDR3 spans 15 amino acids. The V gene lost 1 base and the J gene lost 10 bases, with 19 bases spanning the gap. The germline CDR1 and CDR2 sequences are LGHNA and YNFKEQ. CDR3 sequence reads: CASSQARVGGRSAFF. DNA of the CDR3: TGTGCCAGCAGCCAAGCGCGAGTGGGGGGTCGGTCAGCTTTCTTT.

This clone was seen once. The gene calls are TRBV27 and TRBJ2-3, with no clear D. From germline, CDR1 is MNHEY and CDR2 SMNVEV (reference sequence). The germline V and J ends were trimmed by 5 bases and 6 bases, with 12 bases remaining between them. CDR3 length equals 13 residues. CDR3 nucleotide sequence: TGTGCCAGCAGTCCCCACCATTTTGATACGCAGTATTTT. It is translated as CASSPHHFDTQYF.

The chain has TRBV4-3 and TRBJ2-1; D may correspond to TRBD1 or TRBD2 (5 bases each). Germline loops: CDR1 LGHNA, CDR2 YSLEER. Trimming took 4 bases from V and 7 from J, leaving 8 bases between them. CDR3 length: 12 amino acids. CDR3 bases: TGCGCCAGCAGCCGAGGGGCGAATGAGCAGTTCTTC. The encoded protein is CASSRGANEQFF.

This sequence joins TRBV19 and TRBJ2-1; tentatively, D is TRBD1 or TRBD2 (5 bases each). Trimming shortened V by 1 base and J by 4 bases, and 11 bases separated the two germline ends. The germline gives CDR1 LNHDA, CDR2 SQIVND (reference sequence). The CDR3 is 15 residues long. Written as DNA, the CDR3 is TGTGCCAGTAGTATAGCCCCGGGACGGTACAATGAGCAGTTCTTC. This gives the protein CASSIAPGRYNEQFF.

Points on this clone: The sample contains more than one DNA sequence encoding this CDR3. This chain joins TRBV2 and TRBJ1-4; D is unclear. This CDR3 comprises 15 residues. V shed 2 bases and J shed 0 bases, with 7 bases lying between them. Germline CDR1 and CDR2: SNHLY and FYNNEI. The CDR3: CASSETAATNEKLFF. CDR3 bases: TGTGCCAGCAGTGAAACAGCTGCAACTAATGAAAAACTGTTTTTT. The full variable domain, rest sourced from reference TRBV2 and TRBJ1-4, is EPEVTQTPSHQVTQMGQEVILRCVPISNHLYFYWYRQILGQKVEFLVSFYNNEISEKSEIFDDQFSVERPDGSNFTLKIRSTKLEDSAMYFCASSETAATNEKLFFGSGTQLSVL.

V is TRBV6-5 and J is TRBJ1-1; 9 bases are a match to TRBD1. CDR3 length: 14 amino acids. CDR1 is MNHEY, CDR2 SVGAGI, per germline. V shed 6 bases and J 3 bases; nucleotides not matched to a gene: 5. In nucleotides, the CDR3 is TGTGCCAGCAGCGCACAGGGGGCTCACACTGAAGCTTTCTTT. Amino acid sequence: CASSAQGAHTEAFF.

Regarding this clone: Different DNA sequences within this sample yield the same CDR3. The J gene is TRBJ1-2, the V gene TRBV9, with D perhaps TRBD1 (6 bases). Trimming removed 2 bases at V and 4 bases at J, with 9 bases between. The CDR3 contains 13 residues. CDR1 and CDR2 (germline): SGDLS, YYNGEE. The CDR3 reads CASSVGGGYGYTF. The CDR3 region has the DNA TGTGCCAGCAGCGTGGGAGGGGGCTATGGCTACACCTTC.

The V gene is TRBV6-1, the J gene TRBJ2-7, with D tentatively TRBD1 (5 bases). The germline gives CDR1 MNHNS, CDR2 SASEGT. V shed 0 bases and J shed 3 bases, with 12 bases lying between them. The CDR3 runs to 15 residues. CDR3 region: CASSEAGRVNYEQYF. The CDR3 nucleotides are TGTGCCAGCAGTGAAGCGGGCAGGGTTAACTACGAGCAGTACTTC.

This rearrangement joins TRBV7-8 to TRBJ1-5; D is unresolved. V was pared by 5 bases and J by 0 bases, with 11 bases between. CDR1 and CDR2 (germline): SGHVS, FQNEAQ. The CDR3 runs to 15 residues. The CDR3 DNA is TGTGCCAGCAGCCGCGCCCTTCATAGCAATCAGCCCCAGCATTTT. Residues: CASSRALHSNQPQHF.